This T cell receptor beta chain was documented in a study of read filtering for tumor transcriptome and immune sequencing. Germline V gene data show CDR1 as SGHRS and CDR2 as YFSETQ. The CDR3 sequence is 11 residues long. The library was built from around 380 ng RNA with molecular barcoded adaptors for alpha/delta and beta/gamma chains. TCRdb called the reads again in MiXCR, with one record for every CDR3 protein. The profile shows 20,000 to 25,000 distinct CDR3 sequences, roughly 13% of them singletons. The sample holds many counts of this clonotype. This may stem from a read error, because a much larger clone lies one nucleotide away.

Material: a population of CD138-negative cells sorted from bone marrow. This sequence was found in a donor at least 40 years old with multiple myeloma. The V call is TRBV5-1, the J call TRBJ2-1; no firm D call. The CDR3 bases are TGCGCCAGCAGCACCAACAATGGGCAGTTCTTC. Its protein is CASSTNNGQFF. Full variable domain (outside the CDR3, taken from reference TRBV5-1 and TRBJ2-1): KAGVTQTPRYLIKTRGQQVTLSCSPISGHRSVSWYQQTPGQGLQFLFEYFSETQRNKGNFPGRFSGRQFSNSRSEMNVSTLELGDSALYLCASSTNNGQFFGPGTRLTVL.